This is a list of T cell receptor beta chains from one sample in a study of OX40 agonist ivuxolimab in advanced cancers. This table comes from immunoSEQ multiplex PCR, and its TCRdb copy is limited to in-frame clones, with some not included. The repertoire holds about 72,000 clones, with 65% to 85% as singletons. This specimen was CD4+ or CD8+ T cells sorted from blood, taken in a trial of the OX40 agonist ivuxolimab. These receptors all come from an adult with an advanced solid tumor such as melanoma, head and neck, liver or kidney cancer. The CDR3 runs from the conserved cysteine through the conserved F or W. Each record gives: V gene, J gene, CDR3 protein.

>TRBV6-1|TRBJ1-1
CASSGDRNTEAFF
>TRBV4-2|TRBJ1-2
CASSQGFRDRVYGYTF
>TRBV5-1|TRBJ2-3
CASSLGDRGTDTQYF
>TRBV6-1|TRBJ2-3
CASSDWAGGRTDTQYF
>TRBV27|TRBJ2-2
CASSSRTSGRMNTGELFF
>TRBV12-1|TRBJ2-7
CASSPYGEVSYEQYF
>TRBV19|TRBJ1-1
CASSILYMNTEAFF
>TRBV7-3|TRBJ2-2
CASSRGRNTGELFF
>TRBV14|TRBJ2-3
CASSPSEGGSTDTQYF
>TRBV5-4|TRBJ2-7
CASSSTRDFNYEQYF
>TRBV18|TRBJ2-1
CASSEGQSSYNEQFF
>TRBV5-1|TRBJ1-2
CASSLGMYGYTF
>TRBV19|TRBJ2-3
CASSRTTWSTQYF
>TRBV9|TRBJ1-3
CASSVASGNTIYF
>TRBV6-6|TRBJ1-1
CASRVSTGASTEAFF
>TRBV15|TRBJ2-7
CATSNGDSYEQYF
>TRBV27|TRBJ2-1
CASSLFPSLSDEQFF
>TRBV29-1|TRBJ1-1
CSGRDLNTEAFF
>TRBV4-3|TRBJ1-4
CASSPFPQGRIATNEKLFF
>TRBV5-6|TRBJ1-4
CASSTGLMATNEKLFF
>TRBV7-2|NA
CASSPDRGRIVEQYF
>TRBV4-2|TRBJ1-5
CASSQGGQGAIRPQHF
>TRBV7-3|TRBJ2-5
CASSLLAGGETQYF
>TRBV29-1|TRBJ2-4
CSVEEGTIAKNIQYF
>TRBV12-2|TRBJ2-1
CASRLTDQNNEQFF
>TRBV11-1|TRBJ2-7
CASSPHTPTGDRPYEQYF
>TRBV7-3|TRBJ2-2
CASSLRGRGPNTGELFF
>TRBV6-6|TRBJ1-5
CATRKDQGQPQHF
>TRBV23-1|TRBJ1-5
CASSQSSSQPQHF
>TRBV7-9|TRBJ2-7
CACSLSERTEQYF
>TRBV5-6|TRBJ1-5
CASSLTGNQPQHF
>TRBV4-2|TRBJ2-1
CASSRGRGSGGFDNEQFF
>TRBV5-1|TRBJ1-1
CASSFDPGPEGAFF
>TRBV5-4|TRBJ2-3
CASSQGLGGRTDTQYF
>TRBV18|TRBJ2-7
CASSGFTSGRKADEQYF
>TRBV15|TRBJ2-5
CATSRDIEQETQYF
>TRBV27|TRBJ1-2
CASRPHGGYGYTF
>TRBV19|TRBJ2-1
CASSSGWEQFF
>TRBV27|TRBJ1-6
CASSLSQENSPLHF
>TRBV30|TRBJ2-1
CAWWTSGRATEQFF
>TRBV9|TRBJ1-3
CASSLGSPGNTIYF
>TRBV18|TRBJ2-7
CASSPGLAGNYEQYF
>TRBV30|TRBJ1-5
CAWSGDGRQPQHF